A single sample gave rise to the 23 T cell receptor beta chains below, sequenced in a study of blood T cell repertoires in COVID-19. Data came from immunoSEQ multiplex PCR; TCRdb stores just in-frame clones and leaves some out. Of roughly 76,000 clones in the sample, around 78% were seen once. Sequencing was carried out using peripheral blood. Source of these receptors: a human donor in a cohort sampled during active COVID-19.

CDR3 residues: CSASSWGWGETQYF. The CDR3 bases are TGCAGTGCTAGTTCCTGGGGCTGGGGAGAGACCCAGTACTTC. The rearrangement joins TRBV20-1 to TRBJ2-5, with D perhaps TRBD1 (5 bases). Trimming stripped 3 bases from V and 4 bases from J, with 15 bases between. The CDR3 totals 14 residues. Germline values: CDR1 DFQATT, CDR2 SNEGSKA (reference sequence).

V and J are TRBV27 and TRBJ1-1; 11 bases fit TRBD1. This CDR3 has 17 residues. Germline CDR1 and CDR2: MNHEY and SMNVEV (reference sequence). V lost 6 bases and J lost 3; bases outside the gene matches: 12. DNA of the CDR3: TGTGCCAGCAGCCCGGGACAGGGGGAAGTGCGGGACACTGAAGCTTTCTTT. Translating it yields CASSPGQGEVRDTEAFF.

The CDR3 DNA reads TGTGCCAGTAGACAACCGACAGGAACTAACTATGGCTACACCTTC. Its protein is CASRQPTGTNYGYTF. The chain employs TRBV19 and TRBJ1-2; TRBD1 is a possible D gene (6 bases). CDR1 and CDR2 (germline): LNHDA, SQIVND (reference sequence). The length of the CDR3 is 15 residues. Trimming pared 6 bases from V and 0 bases from J, leaving 14 bases between.

The chain uses TRBV20-1 and TRBJ1-5; weak D call: TRBD1 (5 bases). The V and J ends lost 3 bases and 3 bases respectively, with 27 bases between them. The CDR3 length is 19 residues. Germline V gives CDR1 DFQATT, CDR2 SNEGSKA (reference sequence). CDR3 in amino acids: CSASKSGLYITPHNQPQHF. DNA of the CDR3: TGCAGTGCTAGTAAATCGGGACTATACATCACCCCCCACAATCAGCCCCAGCATTTT.

The table lists this clone with a count of one. J is TRBJ1-6 and V is TRBV11-2; D ambiguous. Trimming left V 5 bases short and J 6 bases short, with 5 bases between. Germline V gene lookup returns CDR1 SGHAT and CDR2 FQNNGV. CDR3 length equals 12 residues. The CDR3 DNA is TGTGCCAGCAGCCTTCTTAATTCACCCCTCCACTTT. Amino acid sequence: CASSLLNSPLHF.

The chain employs TRBV6-5 and TRBJ2-3; 7 nucleotides match TRBD1. Germline V gene lookup returns CDR1 MNHEY and CDR2 SVGAGI. V trimming: 7 bases; J trimming: 8 bases; junction bases outside the gene matches: 12. The CDR3 covers 14 residues. The CDR3 here is CASTPGQPIFTQYF. The CDR3 bases are TGTGCCAGCACCCCGGGACAGCCTATTTTTACGCAGTATTTT.

This sequence joins TRBV11-2 and TRBJ1-2, with 9 bases identical to TRBD1. This CDR3 is 15 amino acids long. Per the germline V gene, CDR1 is SGHAT and CDR2 is FQNNGV. Trimming removed 5 bases from V and 4 bases from J; junction bases left unmatched: 8. The CDR3 loop is CASSLGQGLSYGYTF. Written as DNA, the CDR3 is TGTGCCAGCAGCCTTGGACAGGGGTTATCCTATGGCTACACCTTC. The variable domain in full, completed from reference TRBV11-2 and TRBJ1-2, reads EAGVAQSPRYKIIEKRQSVAFWCNPISGHATLYWYQQILGQGPKLLIQFQNNGVVDDSQLPKDRFSAERLKGVDSTLKIQPAKLEDSAVYLCASSLGQGLSYGYTFGSGTRLTVV.

V and J are TRBV19 and TRBJ1-3; D gene unclear. The CDR3 spans 16 residues. Germline V gives CDR1 LNHDA, CDR2 SQIVND (reference sequence). V gave up 0 bases and J gave up 0 bases, with 9 bases separating them. As DNA, the CDR3 is TGTGCCAGTAGTATAGAGGCGACGGGCTCTGGAAACACCATATATTTT. As protein: CASSIEATGSGNTIYF. Variable domain in full (rest from reference TRBV19 and TRBJ1-3): DGGITQSPKYLFRKEGQNVTLSCEQNLNHDAMYWYRQDPGQGLRLIYYSQIVNDFQKGDIAEGYSVSREKKESFPLTVTSAQKNPTAFYLCASSIEATGSGNTIYFGEGSWLTVV.

J is TRBJ1-2 and V is TRBV4-3, with TRBD1 as a possible D gene (6 bases). CDR3 length equals 13 residues. With 2 bases removed from V and 6 bases from J, the gap between germline ends came to 10 bases. Germline V gives CDR1 LGHNA, CDR2 YSLEER. This chain's CDR3 is CASSQQEGDGYTF. In DNA, the CDR3 is TGCGCCAGCAGCCAACAAGAGGGGGATGGCTACACCTTC.

This sequence joins TRBV5-1 and TRBJ1-1; 7 nucleotides match TRBD1. V gave up 5 bases and J gave up 1 base; unmatched junction bases: 5. The CDR3 sequence is 14 residues long. In germline, CDR1 is SGHRS, CDR2 YFSETQ. CDR3 in amino acids: CASRPGQRNTEAFF. As DNA, the CDR3 is TGCGCCAGCAGACCGGGACAGAGGAACACTGAAGCTTTCTTT.

This chain uses TRBV7-8 with TRBJ2-7; D gene uncertain. Germline CDR1 reads SGHVS; CDR2 reads FQNEAQ. The CDR3 extends over 12 amino acids. V shed 2 bases and J shed 3 bases, with 5 bases lying between them. CDR3 nucleotides: TGTGCCAGCAGCTTATCCCGCTACGAGCAGTACTTC. This sequence encodes CASSLSRYEQYF.

The chain is built from TRBV5-1 and TRBJ2-7, with D possibly being TRBD2 (6 bases). Germline CDR1 and CDR2: SGHRS and YFSETQ. V gave up 7 bases and J gave up 3 bases, with 14 bases separating them. There are 13 residues in the CDR3. CDR3 nucleotide sequence: TGCGCCAGCCGTTTGGCGGGAAACTACGAGCAGTACTTC. Its translation: CASRLAGNYEQYF. Combining the CDR3 with reference TRBV5-1 and TRBJ2-7 gives the whole variable domain KAGVTQTPRYLIKTRGQQVTLSCSPISGHRSVSWYQQTPGQGLQFLFEYFSETQRNKGNFPGRFSGRQFSNSRSEMNVSTLELGDSALYLCASRLAGNYEQYFGPGTRLTVT.

This clone has a handful of counts. This rearrangement joins TRBV3-1 (or the pseudogene TRBV3-2) to TRBJ1-1, with TRBD1 as a possible D gene (6 bases). Germline CDR1 LGHDT, CDR2 YNNKEL (reference sequence). The CDR3 has 15 amino acids. V was trimmed by 3 bases and J by 3 bases, leaving 14 bases between them. The CDR3 sequence: CASSHIGGLYTEAFF. CDR3 sequence (DNA): TGTGCCAGCAGCCATATCGGGGGGCTGTACACTGAAGCTTTCTTT.

The rearrangement uses TRBV3-1 (or the pseudogene TRBV3-2) and TRBJ1-5; D call uncertain. V lost 2 bases and J lost 1, with 9 bases in between. Germline V gene sequence: CDR1 LGHDT, CDR2 YNNKEL (reference sequence). CDR3 size: 15 residues. The chain's CDR3 is CASSQRSGSNQPQHF. The CDR3 DNA reads TGTGCCAGCAGCCAAAGGTCGGGGAGCAATCAGCCCCAGCATTTT.

The rearrangement links TRBV5-1 to TRBJ2-7; 13 bases align to TRBD2. V lost 0 bases and J lost 5; bases outside the gene matches: 5. CDR3 length: 16 residues. CDR1 SGHRS and CDR2 YFSETQ come from the germline V gene. The CDR3 here is CASSLAGTSGNNEQYF. In nucleotides, the CDR3 is TGCGCCAGCAGCTTGGCCGGGACTAGCGGGAACAACGAGCAGTACTTC.

The V gene is TRBV5-4, the J gene TRBJ1-5; D is uncertain. The ends were cut back, 0 bases at V and 7 bases at J, with 8 bases in the middle. Per germline, CDR1 SGHNT and CDR2 YYREEE (reference sequence). This CDR3 contains 13 residues. The DNA for the CDR3 is TGTGCCAGCAGCTTGGAGCGTAAACAGCCCCAGCATTTT. It codes for CASSLERKQPQHF.

The V call is TRBV5-1, the J call TRBJ2-7, with TRBD2 identical over 10 bases. The CDR3 consists of 18 residues. Losses at the gene ends were 3 bases for V and 4 bases for J; bases not matched to a gene: 16. Looked up from germline, CDR1 is SGHRS and CDR2 is YFSETQ. The CDR3 nucleotides are TGCGCCAGCAGCTGGGACTCCGGGCTAGCGGGAGTTCGGTACGAGCAGTACTTC. Amino acid sequence: CASSWDSGLAGVRYEQYF.

This chain uses TRBV19 with TRBJ2-7; D is possibly TRBD2 (5 bases). Looked up from germline, CDR1 is LNHDA and CDR2 is SQIVND (reference sequence). The CDR3 has 14 amino acids. V dropped 0 bases and J dropped 4 bases, with 10 bases sitting between them. The CDR3 region is CASSIDGSGYEQYF. For the CDR3, the DNA is TGTGCCAGTAGTATAGATGGGTCGGGATACGAGCAGTACTTC.

This rearrangement joins TRBV5-4 to TRBJ2-1; no clear D gene. Trimming cost V 2 bases and J 9 bases, with 15 bases left between them. The V gene's germline CDR1 is SGHNT and CDR2 YYREEE (reference sequence). The CDR3 sequence is 14 residues long. The CDR3, as DNA: TGTGCCAGCAGCTTTGGGCTGATCGACGGTGAGCAGTTCTTC. This encodes CASSFGLIDGEQFF.

V gene TRBV19 combines with J gene TRBJ1-3; D not resolved. CDR1 LNHDA and CDR2 SQIVND come from the germline V gene (reference sequence). This CDR3 spans 15 amino acids. Trimming stripped 7 bases from V and 4 bases from J, with 17 bases between. Written as DNA, the CDR3 is TGTGCCAGTACCGGGGTTGGGATCGGAGGAAACACCATATATTTT. Protein sequence: CASTGVGIGGNTIYF. The variable domain in full, with the rest retrieved from reference TRBV19 and TRBJ1-3, is DGGITQSPKYLFRKEGQNVTLSCEQNLNHDAMYWYRQDPGQGLRLIYYSQIVNDFQKGDIAEGYSVSREKKESFPLTVTSAQKNPTAFYLCASTGVGIGGNTIYFGEGSWLTVV.

This rearrangement joins TRBV5-1 to TRBJ2-1, with D maybe TRBD2 (5 bases). CDR3 size: 13 residues. The V and J ends lost 0 bases and 6 bases respectively, with 7 bases between them. Germline-derived CDR1 and CDR2 are SGHRS and YFSETQ. CDR3 DNA: TGCGCCAGCAGCTTGGGGACTGGCAATGAGCAGTTCTTC. Amino acid sequence: CASSLGTGNEQFF.

V gene TRBV6-2 or TRBV6-3 combines with J gene TRBJ2-1, with 10 bases aligning to TRBD2. V lost 4 bases, J lost 10 bases, and 10 bases stayed unmatched. Germline V CDR1 and CDR2: MNHEY, SVGEGT. The CDR3 has 15 residues. CDR3 in amino acids: CASSSSGGSGREQFF. In DNA form, the CDR3 reads TGTGCCAGCAGTTCCTCTGGGGGTAGCGGGAGGGAGCAGTTCTTC.

The chain links TRBV6-4 to TRBJ2-6; D gene ambiguous. From germline, CDR1 is MRHNA and CDR2 SNTAGT. This CDR3 has 14 residues. V was clipped by 5 bases and J by 0 bases, with 5 bases between them. This CDR3 reads CASSPSSGANVLTF. CDR3 DNA sequence: TGTGCCAGCAGTCCGTCCTCTGGGGCCAACGTCCTGACTTTC.